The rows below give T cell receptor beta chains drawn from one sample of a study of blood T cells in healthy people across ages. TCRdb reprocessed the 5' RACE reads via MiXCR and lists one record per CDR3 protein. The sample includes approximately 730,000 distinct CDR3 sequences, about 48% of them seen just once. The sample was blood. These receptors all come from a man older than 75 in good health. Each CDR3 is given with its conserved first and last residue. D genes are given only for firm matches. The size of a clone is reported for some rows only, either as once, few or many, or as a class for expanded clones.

CDR3 DNA: TGTGCCACCAGAGCGGACAGGAACACCGGGGAGCTGTTTTTT; CDR3 protein: CATRADRNTGELFF; clone size: NA; V gene: TRBV3-1; J gene: TRBJ2-2; D gene: NA
CDR3 DNA: TGTGCCAGCAGCTTGGTCAGTAAGGCTAGCGGGAGCTCCTACGAGCAGTACTTC; CDR3 protein: CASSLVSKASGSSYEQYF; clone size: NA; V gene: TRBV5-4; J gene: TRBJ2-7; D gene: TRBD2
CDR3 DNA: TGTGCCGGGACGGAACAGGGGTGGGGCGGGGAGCTGTACTTC; CDR3 protein: CAGTEQGWGGELYF; clone size: NA; V gene: TRBV7-2; J gene: TRBJ2-7; D gene: NA
CDR3 DNA: TGTGCCAGCAGCCCTCCCGGGACTAGCAGCAGATACGCGTATTTT; CDR3 protein: CASSPPGTSSRYAYF; clone size: NA; V gene: TRBV3-1; J gene: TRBJ2-3; D gene: TRBD2
CDR3 DNA: TGTGCCTGCAGTTTAGTCGGCGGCTACGAGCAGTACTTC; CDR3 protein: CACSLVGGYEQYF; clone size: NA; V gene: TRBV12-3/TRBV12-4; J gene: TRBJ2-7; D gene: NA
CDR3 DNA: TGTGCCAGCAGCGTCGGACTAGCACCTTACGAGCAGTACTTC; CDR3 protein: CASSVGLAPYEQYF; clone size: NA; V gene: TRBV11-2; J gene: TRBJ2-7; D gene: TRBD2
CDR3 DNA: TGTGCCAGCAGTCTGTCCGCTGGAACAGTGGAGACCCAGTACTTC; CDR3 protein: CASSLSAGTVETQYF; clone size: NA; V gene: TRBV6-6; J gene: TRBJ2-5; D gene: NA
CDR3 DNA: TGTGCCAGCAGCGCCCATGGGGCTGGTGGCACTGAAGCTTTCTTT; CDR3 protein: CASSAHGAGGTEAFF; clone size: NA; V gene: TRBV9; J gene: TRBJ1-1; D gene: NA
CDR3 DNA: TGTGCCACCAGCGGCCGCAAGTTGCCAGACGCCTCTGGGGCCAACGTCCTGACTTTC; CDR3 protein: CATSGRKLPDASGANVLTF; clone size: NA; V gene: TRBV15; J gene: TRBJ2-6; D gene: NA
CDR3 DNA: TGCAGTGCTGAGTCGTCGGAAACCGCCTACGAGCAGTACTTC; CDR3 protein: CSAESSETAYEQYF; clone size: NA; V gene: TRBV20-1; J gene: TRBJ2-7; D gene: NA
CDR3 DNA: TGTGCCAGCAGTGAAGGGACTAGCGGGGGGGATGAGCAGTTCTTC; CDR3 protein: CASSEGTSGGDEQFF; clone size: NA; V gene: TRBV6-1; J gene: TRBJ2-1; D gene: TRBD2
CDR3 DNA: TGTGCCAGCAGTGAACCCCAACGGGGGGGCTACACCTTC; CDR3 protein: CASSEPQRGGYTF; clone size: NA; V gene: TRBV25-1; J gene: TRBJ1-2; D gene: NA
CDR3 DNA: TGTGCCAGCACCCGAGACGCGGTGGCCTACGAGCAGTACTTC; CDR3 protein: CASTRDAVAYEQYF; clone size: NA; V gene: TRBV5-5; J gene: TRBJ2-7; D gene: NA
CDR3 DNA: TGCAGCGTTGAAGATGGGTCCGGGTCTGGCTACACCTTC; CDR3 protein: CSVEDGSGSGYTF; clone size: NA; V gene: TRBV29-1; J gene: TRBJ1-2; D gene: NA
CDR3 DNA: TGTGCCAGCAGTTCAAGGGTAGCGGGAATTCACGAGCAGTACTTC; CDR3 protein: CASSSRVAGIHEQYF; clone size: once; V gene: TRBV12-3/TRBV12-4; J gene: TRBJ2-7; D gene: TRBD2
CDR3 DNA: TGTGCCAGCAGCCGTAGCGGGATACGGTCCTACAATGAGCAGTTCTTC; CDR3 protein: CASSRSGIRSYNEQFF; clone size: NA; V gene: TRBV7-2; J gene: TRBJ2-1; D gene: TRBD2
CDR3 DNA: TGTGCCAGCAGCCCTCGAGCGAACTACAATGAGCAGTTCTTC; CDR3 protein: CASSPRANYNEQFF; clone size: NA; V gene: TRBV14; J gene: TRBJ2-1; D gene: NA
CDR3 DNA: TGTGCCAGCAGCTTGGAGACTAGCGGGAGCACAGATACGCAGTATTTT; CDR3 protein: CASSLETSGSTDTQYF; clone size: few; V gene: TRBV13; J gene: TRBJ2-3; D gene: TRBD2
CDR3 DNA: TGTGCCAGCAGTACTGGAGGGAAGAGGAGCAATCAGCCCCAGCATTTT; CDR3 protein: CASSTGGKRSNQPQHF; clone size: few; V gene: TRBV12-3/TRBV12-4; J gene: TRBJ1-5; D gene: NA
CDR3 DNA: TGTGCCAGCTCACCAGACAGGGCCGACGAGCAGTACTTC; CDR3 protein: CASSPDRADEQYF; clone size: NA; V gene: TRBV18; J gene: TRBJ2-7; D gene: TRBD1
CDR3 DNA: TGCGCCAGCAGCTTCCAGGGAGTAACCGGGGAGCTGTTTTTT; CDR3 protein: CASSFQGVTGELFF; clone size: once; V gene: TRBV5-1; J gene: TRBJ2-2; D gene: NA
CDR3 DNA: TGTGCCAGCAGCCCTCGCGTTCAGGGGGCCTGTGGCTACACCTTC; CDR3 protein: CASSPRVQGACGYTF; clone size: NA; V gene: TRBV4-2; J gene: TRBJ1-2; D gene: TRBD1